The 4 T cell receptor beta chains below come from one sample, sequenced in a study of glioma-infiltrating T cells. Using RNA template, CDR3s of TCR alpha and beta were amplified with iRepertoire arm-PCR. TCRdb passed the multiplex PCR reads through MiXCR, listing each CDR3 protein once. The table records around 350,000 distinct CDR3 sequences, roughly two fifths of them present only once. Sequencing was performed on glioma tissue, nonneoplastic brain tissue, or PBMCs (not recorded which). The receptor set was obtained from a human donor with low-grade glioma or glioblastoma, undergoing nonglioma brain surgery, or in good health (not recorded which).

This rearrangement joins TRBV12-3 or TRBV12-4 to TRBJ1-1; no clear D. Deletions cut 2 bases from V and 5 bases from J, with 6 bases between. The CDR3 is made up of 12 amino acids. In DNA form, the CDR3 reads TGTGCCAGCAGTTTACAGGATACTGAAGCTTTCTTT. Protein product: CASSLQDTEAFF.

In its sample, this clonotype was seen a few times. One junction end does not reproduce the germline sequence, and a read error may be involved. The chain uses TRBV20-1 and TRBJ2-5; 8 nucleotides agree with TRBD1. In germline, CDR1 is DFQATT, CDR2 SNEGSKA (reference sequence). CDR3 length: 16 residues. In nucleotides, the CDR3 is TGCAGTGCTAGAGATCCCCGACAGGGGTCCCAAGAGTCCCAGTACTTC. It codes for CSARDPRQGSQESQYF.

The table lists this clonotype with many counts. The chain links TRBV28 to TRBJ2-7, with 7 bases matching TRBD1. Germline trimming cut 5 bases from V and 0 bases from J; bases unmatched to any gene: 7. CDR1 is MDHEN and CDR2 is SYDVKM in the germline V gene. The CDR3 has 15 amino acids. CDR3 coding DNA: TGTGCCAGCAGTGTACAGGGGTGGAGCTCCTACGAGCAGTACTTC. The encoded protein is CASSVQGWSSYEQYF.

About this clonotype itself: Possible read error: a much larger clone is one base away. The chain couples TRBV27 to TRBJ2-3; TRBD2 matches at 8 bases. The CDR3 totals 18 residues. CDR1 is MNHEY and CDR2 is SMNVEV in the germline V gene (reference sequence). The chain's CDR3 is CASSLIGLAGGVTDAQYF. DNA for the CDR3: TGTGCCAGCAGTTTAATAGGGCTAGCGGGTGGTGTCACAGATGCGCAGTATTTT.